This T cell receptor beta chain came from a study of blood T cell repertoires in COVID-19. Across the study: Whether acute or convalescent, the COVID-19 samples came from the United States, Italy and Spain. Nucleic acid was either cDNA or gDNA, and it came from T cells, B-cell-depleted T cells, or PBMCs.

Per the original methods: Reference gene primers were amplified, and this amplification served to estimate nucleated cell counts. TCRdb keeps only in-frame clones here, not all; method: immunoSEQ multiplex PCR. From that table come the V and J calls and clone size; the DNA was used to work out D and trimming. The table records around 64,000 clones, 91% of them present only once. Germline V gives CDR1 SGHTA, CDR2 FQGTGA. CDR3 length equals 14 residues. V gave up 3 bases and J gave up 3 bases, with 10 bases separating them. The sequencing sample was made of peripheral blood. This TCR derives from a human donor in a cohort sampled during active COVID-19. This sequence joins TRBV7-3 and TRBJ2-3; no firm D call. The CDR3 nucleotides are TGTGCCAGCAGCTTCACTGGGCCTACAGATACGCAGTATTTT. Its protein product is CASSFTGPTDTQYF. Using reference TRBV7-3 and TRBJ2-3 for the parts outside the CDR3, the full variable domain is GAGVSQTPSNKVTEKGKYVELRCDPISGHTALYWYRQSLGQGPEFLIYFQGTGAADDSGLPNDRFFAVRPEGSVSTLKIQRTERGDSAVYLCASSFTGPTDTQYFGPGTRLTVL.